The 32 T cell receptor beta chains given below trace back to one sample, sequenced in a study of blood T cell repertoires in COVID-19. Assay used: immunoSEQ multiplex PCR; TCRdb lists only in-frame clones, some missing. The table has around 280,000 clones, about nine tenths seen once; the top ten hold 11%. The sample comprised peripheral blood. The receptor source for this set is a woman aged 25 to 39 with COVID-19, enrolled during active disease.

The V gene is TRBV19, the J gene TRBJ2-3; TRBD1 aligns across 9 bases. The CDR3 has 13 residues. The V gene end was trimmed by 11 bases and the J gene end by 5 bases; junction bases not matched to a gene: 8. Germline CDR1 reads LNHDA; CDR2 reads SQIVND (reference sequence). CDR3 nucleotides: TGTGCCGCCGCGGGACAGGGTGGAGATACGCAGTATTTT. Its translation: CAAAGQGGDTQYF.

The V and J genes are TRBV4-2 and TRBJ1-1; TRBD1 might be the D (6 bases). The CDR3 sequence is 15 residues long. CDR1 is LGHNA and CDR2 is YNFKEQ in the germline V gene. Trimming pared 1 base from V and 5 bases from J, leaving 14 bases between. CDR3 nucleotides: TGTGCCAGCAGCCAAGGGTCAGGGGAGCGGACTGAAGCTTTCTTT. Protein sequence: CASSQGSGERTEAFF.

The J gene is TRBJ2-3, the V gene TRBV7-9; D is possibly TRBD1 (6 bases). This CDR3 is 15 amino acids long. From germline, CDR1 is SEHNR and CDR2 FQNEAQ (reference sequence). V was shortened by 6 bases and J by 6 bases, with 19 bases between the two germline ends. The CDR3: CASRTGAEVLDTQYF. CDR3 nucleotide sequence: TGTGCCAGCAGGACAGGCGCGGAGGTCCTTGATACGCAGTATTTT.

This chain uses TRBV28 with TRBJ1-2; 9 bases map to TRBD1. The germline V gene encodes CDR1 MDHEN and CDR2 SYDVKM. The CDR3 loop spans 15 amino acids. Trimming cost V 5 bases and J 5 bases; bases outside gene matches: 9. In DNA, the CDR3 is TGTGCCAGCAGTCCAGCTGGACAGGGGATTTATGGCTACACCTTC. Translated: CASSPAGQGIYGYTF.

The chain links TRBV7-6 to TRBJ1-6; D may be TRBD1 (6 bases). The V end was cut by 1 base, the J end by 0 bases, with 10 bases between. The CDR3 loop spans 17 amino acids. In germline, CDR1 is SGHVS, CDR2 FNYEAQ. CDR3 bases: TGTGCCAGCAGCTTAGGACAGGCGAGCTCCTATAATTCACCCCTCCACTTT. Its translation: CASSLGQASSYNSPLHF.

The chain combines TRBV4-1 with TRBJ1-1, with TRBD1 as a possible D gene (6 bases). Trimming pared 3 bases from V and 4 bases from J, leaving 18 bases between. Germline assignment: CDR1 MGHRA and CDR2 YSYEKL. This CDR3 has 16 residues. The CDR3 is CASSQRGGAGLTEAFF. CDR3 DNA: TGCGCCAGCAGCCAGAGGGGGGGGGCAGGGCTCACTGAAGCTTTCTTT.

The chain is built from TRBV27 and TRBJ1-5; a possible D gene is TRBD1 (6 bases). From germline, CDR1 is MNHEY and CDR2 SMNVEV (reference sequence). V lost 6 bases to trimming and J lost 7 bases, with 19 bases between them. This CDR3 spans 15 amino acids. The CDR3 DNA sequence: TGTGCCAGCAGCTTTTCCTCCGGGACACTCCAGCCCCAGCATTTT. Translating gives CASSFSSGTLQPQHF.

The chain links TRBV5-1 to TRBJ2-5; 11 bases agree with TRBD2. There are 17 residues in the CDR3. The V gene end was trimmed by 0 bases and the J gene end by 0 bases; junction bases not matched to a gene: 4. Germline V gene data show CDR1 as SGHRS and CDR2 as YFSETQ. The CDR3 here is CASSLGVSGGDQETQYF. DNA of the CDR3: TGCGCCAGCAGCTTGGGAGTTAGCGGGGGGGACCAAGAGACCCAGTACTTC.

This chain connects TRBV18 to TRBJ1-4; D is perhaps TRBD1 (5 bases). Germline values: CDR1 KGHSH, CDR2 LQKENI. The V end lost 3 bases, the J end lost 4 bases, and 15 bases lay between the germline ends. CDR3 length equals 16 residues. The CDR3 loop reads CASSPAQGAGNEKLFF. The CDR3 coding sequence is TGTGCCAGCTCACCGGCCCAGGGTGCCGGTAATGAAAAACTGTTTTTT. The full variable domain, completed using reference TRBV18 and TRBJ1-4, is NAGVMQNPRHLVRRRGQEARLRCSPMKGHSHVYWYRQLPEEGLKFMVYLQKENIIDESGMPKERFSAEFPKEGPSILRIQQVVRGDSAAYFCASSPAQGAGNEKLFFGSGTQLSVL.

J is TRBJ2-3 and V is TRBV27; 10 nucleotides agree with TRBD1. The junction had 4 bases not matched to a gene; V was cut back by 4 bases and J by 0 bases. Germline CDR1 reads MNHEY; CDR2 reads SMNVEV (reference sequence). This CDR3 is 16 amino acids long. The CDR3 is CASSSPTGGSTDTQYF. The CDR3 coding sequence is TGTGCCAGCAGTTCTCCGACAGGGGGCAGCACAGATACGCAGTATTTT.

J is TRBJ1-4 and V is TRBV10-3, with a weak D call TRBD1 (6 bases). V lost 3 bases to trimming and J lost 14 bases, with 16 bases between them. This CDR3 region has 13 residues. Germline CDR1 and CDR2: ENHRY and SYGVKD. CDR3 in amino acids: CAISDRGFIGLFF. CDR3 coding DNA: TGTGCCATCAGTGACAGGGGATTTATCGGGCTGTTTTTT.

The CDR3 bases are TGTGCCAGCAGGACCGGGACAGGGAGGCATGAAAAACTGTTTTTT. Its protein is CASRTGTGRHEKLFF. The chain combines TRBV2 with TRBJ1-4; 9 bases fit TRBD1. Trimming removed 6 bases from V and 6 bases from J; junction bases left unmatched: 8. Germline V gene sequence: CDR1 SNHLY, CDR2 FYNNEI. The CDR3 sequence is 15 residues long.

This chain connects TRBV7-9 to TRBJ2-3, with D possibly matching TRBD2 (6 bases). The CDR3 is 16 residues long. Germline loops: CDR1 SEHNR, CDR2 FQNEAQ (reference sequence). Trimming removed 5 bases from V and 0 bases from J, with 15 bases in between. DNA of the CDR3: TGTGCCAGCAGCGAAGGCTGGAGGGAGAGCACAGATACGCAGTATTTT. It translates to CASSEGWRESTDTQYF.

The chain has TRBV30 and TRBJ1-2; maybe TRBD1 (5 bases). CDR1 and CDR2 (germline): GTSNPN, SVGIG (reference sequence). The ends were cut back, 2 bases at V and 2 bases at J, with 15 bases in the middle. The CDR3 covers 15 residues. The chain's CDR3 is CAWSRDSKRNYGYTF. CDR3 DNA: TGTGCCTGGAGTCGGGACTCCAAACGGAACTATGGCTACACCTTC. Complete variable domain (other parts from reference TRBV30 and TRBJ1-2): SQTIHQWPATLVQPVGSPLSLECTVEGTSNPNLYWYRQAAGRGLQLLFYSVGIGQISSEVPQNLSASRPQDRQFILSSKKLLLSDSGFYLCAWSRDSKRNYGYTFGSGTRLTVV.

Only one count was recorded for this clone. This chain joins TRBV3-1 (or the pseudogene TRBV3-2) and TRBJ2-6, with 11 bases matching TRBD2. With V trimmed by 3 bases and J by 0 bases, 10 bases remained unmatched. The CDR3 totals 20 residues. In germline, CDR1 is LGHDT, CDR2 YNNKEL (reference sequence). The CDR3 DNA reads TGTGCCAGCAGCCAGGGGCGGGTAGCGGGGGGGCCCTCTGGGGCCAACGTCCTGACTTTC. This sequence encodes CASSQGRVAGGPSGANVLTF.

The rearrangement uses TRBV15 and TRBJ2-3, with a weak D call TRBD1 (6 bases). The V and J ends lost 7 bases and 0 bases respectively, with 20 bases between them. Per the germline V gene, CDR1 is LNHNV and CDR2 is YYDKDF (reference sequence). This CDR3 has 17 amino acids. The CDR3 nucleotides are TGTGCCACCACCACGACAGGCCAGTCCTCTAGCACAGATACGCAGTATTTT. Its translation is CATTTTGQSSSTDTQYF.

The chain links TRBV4-1 to TRBJ2-1, with 13 bases that match TRBD2. CDR1 and CDR2 from the germline V gene are MGHRA and YSYEKL. The CDR3 spans 15 residues. V lost 3 bases, J lost 8 bases, and 4 bases stayed unmatched. The CDR3 DNA is TGCGCCAGCAGCCACACTAGCGGGGGGGTTGATGAGCAGTTCTTC. Amino acid sequence: CASSHTSGGVDEQFF.

V gene TRBV10-3 combines with J gene TRBJ2-5; 10 nucleotides line up with TRBD1. The CDR3 is 14 residues long. The germline gives CDR1 ENHRY, CDR2 SYGVKD. V lost 6 bases, J lost 3 bases, and 4 bases stayed unmatched. CDR3 bases: TGTGCCATCAGCACCGGGACAGGGGAAGAGACCCAGTACTTC. It encodes CAISTGTGEETQYF.

This chain connects TRBV4-1 to TRBJ1-5, with D tentatively TRBD1 (5 bases). The ends were cut back, 1 base at V and 7 bases at J, with 5 bases in the middle. The germline V gene encodes CDR1 MGHRA and CDR2 YSYEKL. The CDR3 is made up of 12 amino acids. The CDR3 here is CASSQGGQPQHF. CDR3 coding DNA: TGCGCCAGCAGCCAAGGGGGCCAGCCCCAGCATTTT.

V gene TRBV18 combines with J gene TRBJ2-2; D perhaps matches TRBD2 (5 bases). V dropped 4 bases and J dropped 7 bases, with 13 bases sitting between them. The CDR3 is 14 amino acids. Germline V CDR1 and CDR2: KGHSH, LQKENI. The DNA of the CDR3 is TGTGCCAGCTCACGGGAGCAGCTTAACGGGGAGCTGTTTTTT. Translated: CASSREQLNGELFF.

The chain employs TRBV10-3 and TRBJ2-1, with 7 bases aligning to TRBD2. The germline V gene encodes CDR1 ENHRY and CDR2 SYGVKD. With 0 bases clipped from V and 9 bases from J, the junction kept 11 bases outside the gene matches. The CDR3 is 16 residues long. In nucleotides, the CDR3 is TGTGCCATCAGTGAGTCTGGTTCTAGCGGCGTTACTGAGCAGTTCTTC. Amino acid sequence: CAISESGSSGVTEQFF.

This sequence joins TRBV15 and TRBJ2-1; D unclear. The germline gives CDR1 LNHNV, CDR2 YYDKDF (reference sequence). The CDR3 runs 13 residues. The V end was cut by 0 bases, the J end by 15 bases, with 15 bases between. CDR3 DNA: TGTGCCACCAGCAGAGAGGGCCTATCGCATCGGTTCTTC. This translates into CATSREGLSHRFF.

This clone was counted a single time. This chain connects TRBV28 to TRBJ2-7; TRBD2 matches at 9 bases. The V and J ends lost 2 bases and 2 bases, in that order; junction bases with no gene match: 4. CDR1 is MDHEN, CDR2 SYDVKM, per germline. The CDR3 contains 15 residues. CDR3 coding DNA: TGTGCCAGCAGTTTAACCCTAGCGGGGCCCTACGAGCAGTACTTC. Amino acid sequence: CASSLTLAGPYEQYF. Full variable domain (rest looked up from reference TRBV28 and TRBJ2-7): DVKVTQSSRYLVKRTGEKVFLECVQDMDHENMFWYRQDPGLGLRLIYFSYDVKMKEKGDIPEGYSVSREKKERFSLILESASTNQTSMYLCASSLTLAGPYEQYFGPGTRLTVT.

The chain carries TRBV27 and TRBJ2-1; D remains ambiguous. From germline, CDR1 is MNHEY and CDR2 SMNVEV (reference sequence). This CDR3 spans 15 amino acids. The V end lost 3 bases, the J end lost 6 bases, and 15 bases lay between the germline ends. The CDR3 sequence: CASSLMITGLNEQFF. In DNA form, the CDR3 reads TGTGCCAGCAGTTTGATGATAACCGGTCTCAATGAGCAGTTCTTC.

The chain has TRBV28 and TRBJ1-5; D uncertain. The CDR3 contains 13 residues. Germline assignment: CDR1 MDHEN and CDR2 SYDVKM. Trimming removed 6 bases from V and 0 bases from J, with 6 bases in between. The CDR3 is CASRELSNQPQHF. The DNA for the CDR3 is TGTGCCAGCAGGGAGCTTAGCAATCAGCCCCAGCATTTT.

The chain recombines TRBV10-2 with TRBJ1-1, with D perhaps matching TRBD1 (5 bases). Trimming shortened V by 4 bases and J by 3 bases, and 12 bases separated the two germline ends. The CDR3 is 14 residues long. The germline CDR1 and CDR2 sequences are WSHSY and SAAADI. CDR3: CASSAEGGDTEAFF. The CDR3 bases are TGCGCCAGCAGTGCGGAGGGAGGGGACACTGAAGCTTTCTTT.

This chain uses TRBV5-6 with TRBJ1-2; D is possibly TRBD1 (5 bases). Trimming took off 6 bases at V and 6 bases at J, with 24 bases between the two ends. Germline V CDR1 and CDR2: SGHDT, YYEEEE. This CDR3 contains 16 residues. The CDR3 reads CASTTMPGGRDDGYTF. The CDR3 DNA follows: TGTGCCAGCACCACCATGCCCGGGGGGAGGGATGATGGCTACACCTTC.

The gene calls are TRBV3-1 (or the pseudogene TRBV3-2) and TRBJ1-1; D is undetermined. The germline V and J ends were trimmed by 0 bases and 0 bases, with 14 bases remaining between them. Looked up from germline, CDR1 is LGHDT and CDR2 is YNNKEL (reference sequence). The CDR3 has 17 amino acids. The CDR3 sequence is CASSQDGEVGMNTEAFF. The CDR3, as DNA: TGTGCCAGCAGCCAAGATGGGGAGGTGGGGATGAACACTGAAGCTTTCTTT.

V gene TRBV5-1 combines with J gene TRBJ1-4; 7 bases are shared with TRBD1. The CDR3 runs 13 residues. Trimming cost V 6 bases and J 8 bases; bases outside gene matches: 7. CDR1 and CDR2 (germline): SGHRS, YFSETQ. The CDR3: CASTRQGGEKLFF. In DNA, the CDR3 is TGCGCCAGCACGAGACAGGGTGGCGAAAAACTGTTTTTT.

This clone was seen only once. The chain has TRBV18 and TRBJ1-1; maybe TRBD1 (5 bases). The CDR3 loop spans 16 amino acids. The germline V gene encodes CDR1 KGHSH and CDR2 LQKENI. V lost 2 bases and J 2 bases, leaving 15 bases between the germline ends. Written as DNA, the CDR3 is TGTGCCAGCTCACCAAGGGGTCCCGGCATAAACACTGAAGCTTTCTTT. Its protein is CASSPRGPGINTEAFF. Using reference TRBV18 and TRBJ1-1 for the parts outside the CDR3, the full variable domain is NAGVMQNPRHLVRRRGQEARLRCSPMKGHSHVYWYRQLPEEGLKFMVYLQKENIIDESGMPKERFSAEFPKEGPSILRIQQVVRGDSAAYFCASSPRGPGINTEAFFGQGTRLTVV.

The rearrangement links TRBV24-1 to TRBJ1-5; no reliable D call. The CDR3 is made up of 13 amino acids. V was cut by 5 bases and J by 7 bases, with 11 bases left in between. CDR1 KGHDR and CDR2 SFDVKD come from the germline V gene. This chain's CDR3 is CATSGGGGQPQHF. CDR3 sequence (DNA): TGTGCCACCAGTGGGGGAGGAGGGCAGCCCCAGCATTTT.

The sample holds one count of this clone. The chain combines TRBV19 with TRBJ1-3; TRBD1 matches 7 bases. The CDR3 loop spans 17 amino acids. With V trimmed by 8 bases and J by 6 bases, 19 bases remained unmatched. Per germline, CDR1 LNHDA and CDR2 SQIVND (reference sequence). The CDR3 region is CASSAVESAQGENTIYF. In DNA, the CDR3 is TGTGCCAGTTCCGCCGTAGAATCCGCCCAGGGGGAAAACACCATATATTTT.